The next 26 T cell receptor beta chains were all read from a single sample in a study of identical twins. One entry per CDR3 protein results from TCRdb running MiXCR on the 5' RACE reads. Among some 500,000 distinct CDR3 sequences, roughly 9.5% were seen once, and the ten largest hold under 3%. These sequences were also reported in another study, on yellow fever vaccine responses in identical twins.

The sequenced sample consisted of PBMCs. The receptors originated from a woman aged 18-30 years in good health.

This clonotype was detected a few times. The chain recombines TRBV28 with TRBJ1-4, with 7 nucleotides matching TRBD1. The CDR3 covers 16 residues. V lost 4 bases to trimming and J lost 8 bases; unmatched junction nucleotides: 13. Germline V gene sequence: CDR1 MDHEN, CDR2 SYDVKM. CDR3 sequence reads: CASSWEVTGDREKLFF. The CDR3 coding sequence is TGTGCCAGCAGTTGGGAGGTCACAGGGGACCGGGAAAAACTGTTTTTT.

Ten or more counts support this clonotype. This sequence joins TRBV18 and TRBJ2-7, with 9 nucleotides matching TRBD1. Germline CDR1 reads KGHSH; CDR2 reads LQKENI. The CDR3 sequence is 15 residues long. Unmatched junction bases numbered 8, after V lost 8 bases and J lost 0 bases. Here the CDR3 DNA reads TGTGCCAGCAGCCCCGGACAGGGGAGCTCCTACGAGCAGTACTTC. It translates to CASSPGQGSSYEQYF. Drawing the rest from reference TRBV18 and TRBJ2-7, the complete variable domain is NAGVMQNPRHLVRRRGQEARLRCSPMKGHSHVYWYRQLPEEGLKFMVYLQKENIIDESGMPKERFSAEFPKEGPSILRIQQVVRGDSAAYFCASSPGQGSSYEQYFGPGTRLTVT.

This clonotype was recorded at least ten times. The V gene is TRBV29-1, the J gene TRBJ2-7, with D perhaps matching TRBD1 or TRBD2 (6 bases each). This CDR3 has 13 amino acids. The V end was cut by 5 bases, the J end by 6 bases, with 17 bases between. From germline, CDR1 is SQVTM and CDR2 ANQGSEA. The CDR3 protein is CSVRLTSGAEQYF. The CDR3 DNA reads TGCAGCGTTCGCCTGACCTCGGGGGCCGAGCAGTACTTC.

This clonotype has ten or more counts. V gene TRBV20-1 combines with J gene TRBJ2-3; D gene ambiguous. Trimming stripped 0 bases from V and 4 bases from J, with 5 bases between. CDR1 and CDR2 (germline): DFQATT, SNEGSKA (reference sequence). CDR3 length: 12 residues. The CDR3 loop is CSARDLADTQYF. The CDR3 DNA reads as TGCAGTGCTAGAGATCTTGCAGATACGCAGTATTTT.

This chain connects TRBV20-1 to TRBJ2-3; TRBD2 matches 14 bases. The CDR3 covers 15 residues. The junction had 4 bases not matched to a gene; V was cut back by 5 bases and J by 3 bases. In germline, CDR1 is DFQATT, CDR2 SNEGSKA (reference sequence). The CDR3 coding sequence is TGCAGTGCTTCCGGGACTAGCGGGAGAACAGATACGCAGTATTTT. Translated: CSASGTSGRTDTQYF.

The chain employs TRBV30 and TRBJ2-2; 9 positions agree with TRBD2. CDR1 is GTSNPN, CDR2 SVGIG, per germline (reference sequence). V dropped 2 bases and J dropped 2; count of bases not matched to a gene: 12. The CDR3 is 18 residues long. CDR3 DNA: TGTGCCTGGAGTCCCCCCCCGCGGGGGGGCTATAACACCGGGGAGCTGTTTTTT. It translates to CAWSPPPRGGYNTGELFF.

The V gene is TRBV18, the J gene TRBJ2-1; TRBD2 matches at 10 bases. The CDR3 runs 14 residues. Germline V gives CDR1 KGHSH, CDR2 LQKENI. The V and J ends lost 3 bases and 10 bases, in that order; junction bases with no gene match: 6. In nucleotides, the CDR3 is TGTGCCAGCTCACCGGCTAGCGGGAGTGGAGAGCAGTTCTTC. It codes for CASSPASGSGEQFF. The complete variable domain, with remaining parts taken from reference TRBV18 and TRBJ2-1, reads NAGVMQNPRHLVRRRGQEARLRCSPMKGHSHVYWYRQLPEEGLKFMVYLQKENIIDESGMPKERFSAEFPKEGPSILRIQQVVRGDSAAYFCASSPASGSGEQFFGPGTRLTVL.

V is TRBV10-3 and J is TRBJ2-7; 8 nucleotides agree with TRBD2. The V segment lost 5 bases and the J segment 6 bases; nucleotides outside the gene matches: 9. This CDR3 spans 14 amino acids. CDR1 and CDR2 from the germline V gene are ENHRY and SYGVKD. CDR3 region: CAISTSGAGGEQYF. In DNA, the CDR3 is TGTGCCATCAGTACTAGCGGAGCTGGGGGCGAGCAGTACTTC.

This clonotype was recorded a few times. This CDR3 is CATSRLGGGKNIQYF. The CDR3 DNA reads TGTGCCACCAGCAGACTCGGGGGAGGGAAAAACATTCAGTACTTC. The rearrangement uses TRBV15 and TRBJ2-4; 7 bases agree with TRBD2. Germline-derived CDR1 and CDR2 are LNHNV and YYDKDF (reference sequence). This CDR3 spans 15 amino acids. The V segment lost 2 bases and the J segment 4 bases; nucleotides outside the gene matches: 5.

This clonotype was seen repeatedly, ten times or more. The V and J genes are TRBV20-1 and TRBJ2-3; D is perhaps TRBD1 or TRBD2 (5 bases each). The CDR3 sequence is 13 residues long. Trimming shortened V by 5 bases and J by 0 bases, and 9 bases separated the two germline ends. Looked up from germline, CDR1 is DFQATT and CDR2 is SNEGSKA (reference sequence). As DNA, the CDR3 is TGCAGTGCTGGGACGGGAAGCACAGATACGCAGTATTTT. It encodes CSAGTGSTDTQYF.

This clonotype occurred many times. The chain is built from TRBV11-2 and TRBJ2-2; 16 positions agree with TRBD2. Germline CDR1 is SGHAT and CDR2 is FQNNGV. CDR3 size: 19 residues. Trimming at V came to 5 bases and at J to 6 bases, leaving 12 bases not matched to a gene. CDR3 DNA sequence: TGTGCCAGCAGCCCGCACGGGACTAGCGGGAGGGCCAAGTCCGGGGAGCTGTTTTTT. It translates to CASSPHGTSGRAKSGELFF. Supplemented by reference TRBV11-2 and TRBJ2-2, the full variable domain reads EAGVAQSPRYKIIEKRQSVAFWCNPISGHATLYWYQQILGQGPKLLIQFQNNGVVDDSQLPKDRFSAERLKGVDSTLKIQPAKLEDSAVYLCASSPHGTSGRAKSGELFFGEGSRLTVL.

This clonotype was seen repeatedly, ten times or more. CDR3 nucleotide sequence: TGCAGCGTTGAAGATAATTCTGCTAGCGGGGACACAGATACGCAGTATTTT. The encoded protein is CSVEDNSASGDTDTQYF. This rearrangement joins TRBV29-1 to TRBJ2-3; 9 bases agree with TRBD2. J lost 2 bases, V lost 0 bases, and 9 bases had no gene match. The length of the CDR3 is 17 residues. The germline V gene has CDR1 SQVTM and CDR2 ANQGSEA.

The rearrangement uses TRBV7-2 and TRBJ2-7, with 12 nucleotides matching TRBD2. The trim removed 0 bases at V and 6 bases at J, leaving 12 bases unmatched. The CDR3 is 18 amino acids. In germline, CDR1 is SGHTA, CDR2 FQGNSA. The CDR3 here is CASSLARLAGGRQGEQYF. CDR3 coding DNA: TGTGCCAGCAGCTTAGCTAGGCTAGCGGGAGGGCGTCAGGGCGAGCAGTACTTC.

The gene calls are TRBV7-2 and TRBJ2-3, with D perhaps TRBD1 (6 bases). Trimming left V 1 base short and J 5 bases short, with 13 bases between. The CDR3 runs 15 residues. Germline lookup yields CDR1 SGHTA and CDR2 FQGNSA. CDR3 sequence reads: CASSLVVGAGDTQYF. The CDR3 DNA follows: TGTGCCAGCAGCTTAGTGGTGGGGGCGGGAGATACGCAGTATTTT.

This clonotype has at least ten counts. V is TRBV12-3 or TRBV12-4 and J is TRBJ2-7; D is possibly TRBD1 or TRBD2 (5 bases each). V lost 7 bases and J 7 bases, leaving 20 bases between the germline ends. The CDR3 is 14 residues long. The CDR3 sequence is CASTPGPALGEQYF. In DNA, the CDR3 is TGTGCCAGCACCCCGGGACCGGCTTTGGGGGAGCAGTACTTC.

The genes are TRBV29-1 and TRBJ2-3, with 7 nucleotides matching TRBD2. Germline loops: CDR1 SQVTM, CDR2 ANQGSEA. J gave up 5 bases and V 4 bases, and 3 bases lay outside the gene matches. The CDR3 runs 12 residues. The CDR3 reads CSVVGGKDTQYF. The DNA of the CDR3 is TGCAGCGTTGTCGGGGGGAAAGATACGCAGTATTTT.

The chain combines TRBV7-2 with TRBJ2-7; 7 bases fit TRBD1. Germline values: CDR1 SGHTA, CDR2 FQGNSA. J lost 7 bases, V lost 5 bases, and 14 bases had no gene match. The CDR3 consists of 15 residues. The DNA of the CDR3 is TGTGCCAGCAGCCCATTCAGACAGAGGGGGCCTGAGCAGTACTTC. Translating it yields CASSPFRQRGPEQYF.

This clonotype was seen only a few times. Here the CDR3 DNA reads TGTGCCATCAGTGATCCCTCCGGGGAGACCCAGTACTTC. Its protein product is CAISDPSGETQYF. The J gene is TRBJ2-5, the V gene TRBV10-3; no firm D call. Trimming took 3 bases from V and 5 from J, leaving 10 bases between them. Germline lookup yields CDR1 ENHRY and CDR2 SYGVKD. The CDR3 is 13 amino acids.

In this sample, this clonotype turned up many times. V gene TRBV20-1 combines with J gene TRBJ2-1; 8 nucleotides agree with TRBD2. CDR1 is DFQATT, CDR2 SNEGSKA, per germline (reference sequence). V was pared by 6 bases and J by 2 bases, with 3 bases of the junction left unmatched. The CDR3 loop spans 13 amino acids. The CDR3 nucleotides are TGCAGTGCAGGGACTAGGCCCTACAATGAGCAGTTCTTC. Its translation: CSAGTRPYNEQFF.

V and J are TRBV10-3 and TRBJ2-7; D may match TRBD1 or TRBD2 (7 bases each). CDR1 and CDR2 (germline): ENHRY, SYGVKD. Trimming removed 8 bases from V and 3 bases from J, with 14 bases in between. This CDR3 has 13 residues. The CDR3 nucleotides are TGTGCCATCGCAGGGGGGGCTCTCTACGAGCAGTACTTC. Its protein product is CAIAGGALYEQYF.

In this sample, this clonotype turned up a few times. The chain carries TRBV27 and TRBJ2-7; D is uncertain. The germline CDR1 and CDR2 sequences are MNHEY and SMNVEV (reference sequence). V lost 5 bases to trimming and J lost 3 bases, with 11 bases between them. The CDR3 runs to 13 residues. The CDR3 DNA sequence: TGTGCCAGCAGTCCACGTGCCCGCTACGAGCAGTACTTC. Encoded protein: CASSPRARYEQYF.

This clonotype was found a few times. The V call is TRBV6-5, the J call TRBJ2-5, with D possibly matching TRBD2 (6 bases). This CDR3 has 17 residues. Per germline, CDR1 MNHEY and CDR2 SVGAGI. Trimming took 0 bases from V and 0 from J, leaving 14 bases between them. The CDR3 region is CASSYSQPGEYQETQYF. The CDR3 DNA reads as TGTGCCAGCAGTTACTCTCAACCGGGGGAGTACCAAGAGACCCAGTACTTC.

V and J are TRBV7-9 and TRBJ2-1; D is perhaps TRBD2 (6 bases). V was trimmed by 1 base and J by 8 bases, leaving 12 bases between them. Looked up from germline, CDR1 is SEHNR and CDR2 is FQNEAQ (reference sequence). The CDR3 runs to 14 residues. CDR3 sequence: CASSLGETRHEQFF. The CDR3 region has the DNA TGTGCCAGCAGCTTAGGGGAGACTAGACATGAGCAGTTCTTC.

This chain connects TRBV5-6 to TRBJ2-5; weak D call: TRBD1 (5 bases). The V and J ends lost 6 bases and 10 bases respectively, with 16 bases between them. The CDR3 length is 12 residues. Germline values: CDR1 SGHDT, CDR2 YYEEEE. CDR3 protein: CASNWAGKSQYF. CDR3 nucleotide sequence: TGTGCCAGCAATTGGGCAGGGAAAAGCCAGTACTTC.

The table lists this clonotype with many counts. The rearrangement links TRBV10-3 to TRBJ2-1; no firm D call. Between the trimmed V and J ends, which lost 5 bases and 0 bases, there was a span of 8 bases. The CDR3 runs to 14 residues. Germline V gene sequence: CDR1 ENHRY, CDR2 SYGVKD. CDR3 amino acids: CAISLDTSYNEQFF. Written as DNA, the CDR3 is TGTGCCATCAGTCTCGACACCTCCTACAATGAGCAGTTCTTC.

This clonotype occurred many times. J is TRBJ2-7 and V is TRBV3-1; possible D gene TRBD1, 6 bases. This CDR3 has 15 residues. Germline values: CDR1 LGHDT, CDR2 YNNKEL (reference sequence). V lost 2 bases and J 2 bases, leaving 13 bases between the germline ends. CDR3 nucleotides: TGTGCCAGCAGCCAACGACAGGTGGGGACCTACGAGCAGTACTTC. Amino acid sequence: CASSQRQVGTYEQYF.